This T cell receptor (beta chain) was recorded in a study of blood T cells in healthy people across ages. Study as a whole: Per two T cells, about one barcoded beta molecule was captured through template switching. Study outcomes and limitations: Diversity of TCR beta per million T cells declined in a roughly linear way with age.

With a J-beta primer mix and a sample-barcoded 5' primer, a second PCR ran roughly 7 to 11 cycles. Each CDR3 protein is one row after TCRdb ran MiXCR on the 5' RACE reads. The sample lists about 1.7 million distinct CDR3 sequences; 28% were seen once. There are a few counts of this clonotype. The antigen remains undetermined. In germline, CDR1 is MNHEY, CDR2 SVGAGI. This CDR3 is built from 14 residues. V dropped 5 bases and J dropped 6 bases, with 14 bases sitting between them. The sequenced sample consisted of blood. The V gene is TRBV6-5, the J gene TRBJ2-1; D is possibly TRBD2 (5 bases). The TCR originated in a woman in her thirties in good health. CDR3 bases: TGTGCCAGCAGTCTAGACCCGGACTCCAATGAGCAGTTCTTC. This sequence encodes CASSLDPDSNEQFF.